What follows is one T cell receptor beta chain and its context. Its target is not known. Germline values: CDR1 SGHTA, CDR2 FQGNSA. This CDR3 has 15 residues. The V end lost 4 bases, the J end lost 9 bases, and 19 bases lay between the germline ends. All donors were healthy HIV-negative adults lacking recent acute infections or vaccinations. The data are from a study of shared clonotypes between healthy human individuals. Study outcomes and limitations: Generally, estimated richness proved larger in naive subsets than it did in memory subsets.

The assay was immunoSEQ multiplex PCR, and TCRdb's table has in-frame clones only and misses some. The sample shows a few million clones, approximately 93% of them seen only once. This sequence was found in a man aged 18 to 29 in good health. Some clones in this sample may be carry-over from other donors' samples. V and J are TRBV7-2 and TRBJ2-4, with D possibly being TRBD1 (6 bases). Sequencing input: naive CD4+ T cells from PBMCs. Subset: CD45RA+ positively selected. CDR3 coding DNA: TGTGCCAGCAGCTCGGACAGCCCAGGTTCGAGCATTCAGTACTTC. As protein: CASSSDSPGSSIQYF. The full variable domain, in which reference TRBV7-2 and TRBJ2-4 provide the parts outside the CDR3, is GAGVSQSPSNKVTEKGKDVELRCDPISGHTALYWYRQSLGQGLEFLIYFQGNSAPDKSGLPSDRFSAERTGGSVSTLTIQRTQQEDSAVYLCASSSDSPGSSIQYFGAGTRLSVL.